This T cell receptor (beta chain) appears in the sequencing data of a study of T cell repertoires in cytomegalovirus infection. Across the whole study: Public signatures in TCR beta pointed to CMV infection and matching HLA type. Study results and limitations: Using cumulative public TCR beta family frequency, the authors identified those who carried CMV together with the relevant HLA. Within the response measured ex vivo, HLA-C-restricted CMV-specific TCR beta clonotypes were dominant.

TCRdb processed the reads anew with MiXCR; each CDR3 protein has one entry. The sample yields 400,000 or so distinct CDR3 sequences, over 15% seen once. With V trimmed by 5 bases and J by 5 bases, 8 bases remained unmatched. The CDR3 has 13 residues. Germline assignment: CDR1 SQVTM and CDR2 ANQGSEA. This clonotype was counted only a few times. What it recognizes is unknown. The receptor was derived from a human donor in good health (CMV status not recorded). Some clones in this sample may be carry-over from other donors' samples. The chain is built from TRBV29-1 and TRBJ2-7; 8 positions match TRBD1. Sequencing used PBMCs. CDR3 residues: CSVQGQGANEQYF. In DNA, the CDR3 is TGCAGCGTTCAAGGGCAGGGGGCAAACGAGCAGTACTTC.